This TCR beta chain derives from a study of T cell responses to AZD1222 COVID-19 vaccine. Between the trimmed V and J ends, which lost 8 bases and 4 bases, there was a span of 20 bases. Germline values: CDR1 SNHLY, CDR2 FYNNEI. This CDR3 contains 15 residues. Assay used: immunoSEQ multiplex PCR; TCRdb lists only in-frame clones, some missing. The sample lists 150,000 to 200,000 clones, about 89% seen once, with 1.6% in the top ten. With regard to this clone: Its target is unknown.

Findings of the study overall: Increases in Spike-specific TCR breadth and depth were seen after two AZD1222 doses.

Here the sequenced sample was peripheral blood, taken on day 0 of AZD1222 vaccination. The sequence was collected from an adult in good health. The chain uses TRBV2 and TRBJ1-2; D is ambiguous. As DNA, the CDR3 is TGTGCCAGCTCTGTGGAGGGCAAGGATCCCTATGGCTACACCTTC. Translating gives CASSVEGKDPYGYTF.